This T cell receptor beta chain was profiled in a study of CD8 T cells in ankylosing spondylitis. Study-wide points: In ankylosing spondylitis blood, a motif of seven to nine highly homologous TCR beta variants appeared characteristic.

In the case of this clonotype: Its antigen is undetermined.

Preparation of TCR beta libraries was done by quantitative 5'-RACE with molecular barcodes. TCRdb called the 5' RACE reads again in MiXCR, with one record for every CDR3 protein. Here the sample spans about 250,000 distinct CDR3 sequences, under 35% being singletons. Germline values: CDR1 ENHRY, CDR2 SYGVKD. The CDR3 is 16 amino acids. Trimming cost V 2 bases and J 6 bases; bases outside gene matches: 7. The sample taken for sequencing was blood, either unsorted or a sorted T cell fraction (not recorded which). The receptor was isolated from a male donor with ankylosing spondylitis or in good health (not recorded which). The V gene is TRBV10-3, the J gene TRBJ2-4, with 10 positions matching TRBD1. In DNA, the CDR3 is TGTGCCATCAGTGAGGGCAGGACAGGGGGAGGAAACATTCAGTACTTC. This sequence encodes CAISEGRTGGGNIQYF.